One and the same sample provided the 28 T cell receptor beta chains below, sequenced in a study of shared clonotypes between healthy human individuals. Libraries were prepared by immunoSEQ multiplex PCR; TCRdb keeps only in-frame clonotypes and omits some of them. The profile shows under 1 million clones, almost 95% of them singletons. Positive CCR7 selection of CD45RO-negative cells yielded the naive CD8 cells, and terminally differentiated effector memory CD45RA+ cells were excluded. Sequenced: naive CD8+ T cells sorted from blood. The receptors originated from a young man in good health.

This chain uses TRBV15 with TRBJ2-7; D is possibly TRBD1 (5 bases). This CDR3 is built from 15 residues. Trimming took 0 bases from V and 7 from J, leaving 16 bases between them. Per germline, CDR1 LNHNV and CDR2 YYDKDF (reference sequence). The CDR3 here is CATSRDRRQLLEQYF. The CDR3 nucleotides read TGTGCCACCAGCAGAGATCGTCGACAGCTCCTAGAGCAGTACTTC.

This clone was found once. The CDR3 DNA sequence: TGTGCCAGTAGTATAACCCCTGGACTAGCGGGAGTAGATACGCAGTATTTT. Its translation is CASSITPGLAGVDTQYF. This chain uses TRBV19 with TRBJ2-3; 13 positions agree with TRBD2. CDR1 is LNHDA and CDR2 is SQIVND in the germline V gene (reference sequence). Trimming cost V 2 bases and J 5 bases; bases outside gene matches: 7. The CDR3 runs 17 residues.

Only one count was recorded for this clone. The CDR3 reads CASSAGTTTEAFF. DNA for the CDR3: TGTGCCAGCAGCGCCGGGACAACGACTGAAGCTTTCTTT. This rearrangement joins TRBV7-6 to TRBJ1-1; D is possibly TRBD1 (6 bases). CDR1 is SGHVS and CDR2 is FNYEAQ in the germline V gene. The CDR3 length is 13 residues. Between the trimmed V and J ends, which lost 5 bases and 5 bases, there was a span of 12 bases.

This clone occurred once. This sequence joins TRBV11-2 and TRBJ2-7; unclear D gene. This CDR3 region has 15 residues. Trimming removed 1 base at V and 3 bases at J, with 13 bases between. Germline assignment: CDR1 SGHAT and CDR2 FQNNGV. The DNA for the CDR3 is TGTGCCAGCAGCTTAGGCAGTGGTCCCGGCTACGAGCAGTACTTC. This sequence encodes CASSLGSGPGYEQYF.

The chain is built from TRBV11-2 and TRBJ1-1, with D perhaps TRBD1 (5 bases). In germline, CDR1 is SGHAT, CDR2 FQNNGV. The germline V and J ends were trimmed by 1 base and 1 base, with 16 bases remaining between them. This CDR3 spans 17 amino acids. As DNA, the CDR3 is TGTGCCAGCAGCTTAGTCCCGGACACGGGCAAGAACACTGAAGCTTTCTTT. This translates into CASSLVPDTGKNTEAFF.

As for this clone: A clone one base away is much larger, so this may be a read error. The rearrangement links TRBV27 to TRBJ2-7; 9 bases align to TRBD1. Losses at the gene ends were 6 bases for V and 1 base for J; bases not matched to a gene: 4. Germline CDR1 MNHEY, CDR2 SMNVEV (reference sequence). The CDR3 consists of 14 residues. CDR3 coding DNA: TGTGCCAGCAGCGACAGGGGGGGATCCTACGAGCAGTACTTC. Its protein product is CASSDRGGSYEQYF.

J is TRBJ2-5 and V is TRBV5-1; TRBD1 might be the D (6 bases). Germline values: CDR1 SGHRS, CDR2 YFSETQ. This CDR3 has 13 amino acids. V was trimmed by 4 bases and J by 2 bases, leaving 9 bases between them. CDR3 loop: CASSTGQQETQYF. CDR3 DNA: TGCGCCAGCAGCACCGGACAGCAAGAGACCCAGTACTTC.

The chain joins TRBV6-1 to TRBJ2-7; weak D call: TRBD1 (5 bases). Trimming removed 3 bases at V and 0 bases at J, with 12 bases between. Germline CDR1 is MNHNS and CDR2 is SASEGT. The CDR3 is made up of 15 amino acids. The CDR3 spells CASSDYRQSSYEQYF. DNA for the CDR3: TGTGCCAGCAGTGACTATAGACAGAGCTCCTACGAGCAGTACTTC.

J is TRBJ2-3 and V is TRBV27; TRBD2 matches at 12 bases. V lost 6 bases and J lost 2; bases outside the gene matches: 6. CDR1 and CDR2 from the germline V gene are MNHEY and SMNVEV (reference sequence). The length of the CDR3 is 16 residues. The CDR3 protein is CASSSLAGGDTDTQYF. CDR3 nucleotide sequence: TGTGCCAGCAGCTCTCTAGCGGGAGGGGACACAGATACGCAGTATTTT.

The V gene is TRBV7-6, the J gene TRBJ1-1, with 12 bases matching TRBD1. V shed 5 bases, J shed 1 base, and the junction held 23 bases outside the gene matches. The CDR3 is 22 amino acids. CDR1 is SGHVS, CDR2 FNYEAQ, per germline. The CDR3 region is CASSRLPGQGASVKEGNTEAFF. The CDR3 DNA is TGTGCCAGCAGCCGACTTCCGGGACAGGGGGCGAGCGTGAAAGAGGGGAACACTGAAGCTTTCTTT.

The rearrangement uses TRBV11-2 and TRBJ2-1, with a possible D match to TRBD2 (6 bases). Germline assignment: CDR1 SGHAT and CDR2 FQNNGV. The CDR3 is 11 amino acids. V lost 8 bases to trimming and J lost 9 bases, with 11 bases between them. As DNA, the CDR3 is TGTGCCAGCTCACACGGGGGTGAGCAGTTCTTC. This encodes CASSHGGEQFF.

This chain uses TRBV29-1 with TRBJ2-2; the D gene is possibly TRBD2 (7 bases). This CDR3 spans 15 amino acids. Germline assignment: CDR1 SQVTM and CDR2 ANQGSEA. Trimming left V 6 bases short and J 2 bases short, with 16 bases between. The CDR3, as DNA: TGCAGCGTCGAGGGGGGACTAACAAACACCGGGGAGCTGTTTTTT. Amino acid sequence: CSVEGGLTNTGELFF.

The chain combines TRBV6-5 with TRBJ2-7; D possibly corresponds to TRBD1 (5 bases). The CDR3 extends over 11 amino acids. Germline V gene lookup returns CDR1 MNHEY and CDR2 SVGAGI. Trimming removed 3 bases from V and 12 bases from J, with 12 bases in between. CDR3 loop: CASSYSGNWYF. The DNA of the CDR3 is TGTGCCAGCAGTTATTCAGGGAATTGGTACTTC.

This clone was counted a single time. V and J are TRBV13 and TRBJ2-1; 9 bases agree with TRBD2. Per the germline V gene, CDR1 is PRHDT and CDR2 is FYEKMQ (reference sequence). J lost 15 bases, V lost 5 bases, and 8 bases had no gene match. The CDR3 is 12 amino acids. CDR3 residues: CASSPPLAGPFF. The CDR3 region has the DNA TGTGCCAGCAGCCCACCCCTAGCGGGGCCGTTCTTC.

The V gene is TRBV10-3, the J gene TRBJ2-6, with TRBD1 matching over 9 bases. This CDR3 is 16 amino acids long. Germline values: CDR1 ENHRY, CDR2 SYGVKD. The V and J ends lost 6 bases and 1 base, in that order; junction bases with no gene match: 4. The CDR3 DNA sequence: TGTGCCATCAGGGGGACAGGGAGTTCTGGGGCCAACGTCCTGACTTTC. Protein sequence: CAIRGTGSSGANVLTF.

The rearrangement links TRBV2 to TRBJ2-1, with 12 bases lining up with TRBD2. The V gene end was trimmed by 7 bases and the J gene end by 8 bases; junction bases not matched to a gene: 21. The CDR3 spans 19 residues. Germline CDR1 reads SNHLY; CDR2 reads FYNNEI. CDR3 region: CASTYPTMSSGRAAYEQFF. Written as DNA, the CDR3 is TGTGCCAGCACCTACCCGACTATGTCTAGCGGGAGGGCCGCCTATGAGCAGTTCTTC.

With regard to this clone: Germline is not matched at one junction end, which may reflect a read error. The CDR3 DNA is TGCGTCAGCTCTTCTTTAGGGACTTCCGAGCAGTACTTC. It codes for CVSSSLGTSEQYF. The genes are TRBV5-1 and TRBJ2-7, with D possibly being TRBD2 (6 bases). Per germline, CDR1 SGHRS and CDR2 YFSETQ. The CDR3 runs 13 residues. The whole variable domain, filled in from reference TRBV5-1 and TRBJ2-7, reads KAGVTQTPRYLIKTRGQQVTLSCSPISGHRSVSWYQQTPGQGLQFLFEYFSETQRNKGNFPGRFSGRQFSNSRSEMNVSTLELGDSALYLCVSSSLGTSEQYFGPGTRLTVT.

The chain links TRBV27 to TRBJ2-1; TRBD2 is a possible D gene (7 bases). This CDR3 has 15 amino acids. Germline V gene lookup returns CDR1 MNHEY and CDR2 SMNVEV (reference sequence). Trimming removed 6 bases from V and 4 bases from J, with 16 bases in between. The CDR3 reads CASSLRGRVYNEQFF. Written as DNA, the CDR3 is TGTGCCAGCAGCCTAAGGGGGAGGGTGTACAATGAGCAGTTCTTC.

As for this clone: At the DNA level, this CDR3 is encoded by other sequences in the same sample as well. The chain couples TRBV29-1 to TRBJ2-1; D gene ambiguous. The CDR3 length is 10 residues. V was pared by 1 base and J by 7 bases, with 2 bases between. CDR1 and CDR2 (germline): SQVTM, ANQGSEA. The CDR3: CSVEVNEQFF. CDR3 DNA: TGCAGCGTTGAAGTGAATGAGCAGTTCTTC.

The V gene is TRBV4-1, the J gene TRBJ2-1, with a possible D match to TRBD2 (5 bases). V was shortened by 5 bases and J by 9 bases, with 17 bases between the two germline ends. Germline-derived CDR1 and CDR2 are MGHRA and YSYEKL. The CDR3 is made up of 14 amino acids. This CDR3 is CASSAGREGTEQFF. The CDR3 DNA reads TGCGCCAGCAGCGCCGGACGTGAGGGAACTGAGCAGTTCTTC.

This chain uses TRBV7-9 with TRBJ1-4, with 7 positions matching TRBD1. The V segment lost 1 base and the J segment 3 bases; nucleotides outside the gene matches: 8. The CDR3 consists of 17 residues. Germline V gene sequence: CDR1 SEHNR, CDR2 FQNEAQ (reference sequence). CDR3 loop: CASSLEDNRGANEKLFF. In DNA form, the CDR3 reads TGTGCCAGCAGCTTAGAAGACAACAGGGGTGCTAATGAAAAACTGTTTTTT.

In DNA form, the CDR3 reads TGCAGCGTTGACGGGAACACTGAAGCTTTCTTT. It translates to CSVDGNTEAFF. The chain uses TRBV29-1 and TRBJ1-1; D ambiguous. The germline CDR1 and CDR2 sequences are SQVTM and ANQGSEA. The CDR3 loop spans 11 amino acids. V dropped 3 bases and J dropped 1 base, with 3 bases sitting between them. The whole variable domain, remainder taken from reference TRBV29-1 and TRBJ1-1, is SAVISQKPSRDICQRGTSLTIQCQVDSQVTMMFWYRQQPGQSLTLIATANQGSEATYESGFVIDKFPISRPNLTFSTLTVSNMSPEDSSIYLCSVDGNTEAFFGQGTRLTVV.

The CDR3: CASSFWASTDTQYF. The CDR3, as DNA: TGTGCCAGCAGCTTCTGGGCCAGCACAGATACGCAGTATTTT. The chain uses TRBV7-2 and TRBJ2-3, with no clear D. Trimming shortened V by 3 bases and J by 0 bases, and 7 bases separated the two germline ends. This CDR3 contains 14 residues. From germline, CDR1 is SGHTA and CDR2 FQGNSA.

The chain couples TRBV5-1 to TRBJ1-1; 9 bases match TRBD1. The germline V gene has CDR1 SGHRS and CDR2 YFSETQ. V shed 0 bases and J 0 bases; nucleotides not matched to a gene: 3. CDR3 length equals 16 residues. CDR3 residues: CASSLGTGVMNTEAFF. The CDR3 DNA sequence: TGCGCCAGCAGCTTGGGGACAGGGGTTATGAACACTGAAGCTTTCTTT.

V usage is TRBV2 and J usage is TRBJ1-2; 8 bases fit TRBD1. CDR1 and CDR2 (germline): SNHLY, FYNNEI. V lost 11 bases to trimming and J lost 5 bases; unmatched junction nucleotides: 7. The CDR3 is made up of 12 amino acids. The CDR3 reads CAGRQGRYGYTF. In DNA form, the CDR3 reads TGTGCCGGCCGACAGGGGCGGTATGGCTACACCTTC.

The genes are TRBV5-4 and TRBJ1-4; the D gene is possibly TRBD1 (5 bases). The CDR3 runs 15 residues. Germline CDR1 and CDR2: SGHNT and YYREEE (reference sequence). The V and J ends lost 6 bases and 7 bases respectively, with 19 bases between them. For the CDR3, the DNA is TGTGCCAGCAACGGGGACGGGGGTTTTGGTGAAAAACTGTTTTTT. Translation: CASNGDGGFGEKLFF.

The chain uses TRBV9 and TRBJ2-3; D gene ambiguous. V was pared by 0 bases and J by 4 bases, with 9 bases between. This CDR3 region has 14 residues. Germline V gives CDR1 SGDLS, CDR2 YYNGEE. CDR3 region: CASSVGGNADTQYF. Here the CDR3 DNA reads TGTGCCAGCAGCGTAGGAGGTAATGCAGATACGCAGTATTTT.

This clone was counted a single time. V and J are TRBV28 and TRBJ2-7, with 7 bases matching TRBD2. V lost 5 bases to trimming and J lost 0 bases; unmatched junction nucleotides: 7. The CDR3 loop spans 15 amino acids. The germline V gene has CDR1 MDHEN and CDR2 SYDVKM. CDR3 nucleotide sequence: TGTGCCAGCAGTAAAGCGCGGGGGATCTCCTACGAGCAGTACTTC. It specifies CASSKARGISYEQYF.